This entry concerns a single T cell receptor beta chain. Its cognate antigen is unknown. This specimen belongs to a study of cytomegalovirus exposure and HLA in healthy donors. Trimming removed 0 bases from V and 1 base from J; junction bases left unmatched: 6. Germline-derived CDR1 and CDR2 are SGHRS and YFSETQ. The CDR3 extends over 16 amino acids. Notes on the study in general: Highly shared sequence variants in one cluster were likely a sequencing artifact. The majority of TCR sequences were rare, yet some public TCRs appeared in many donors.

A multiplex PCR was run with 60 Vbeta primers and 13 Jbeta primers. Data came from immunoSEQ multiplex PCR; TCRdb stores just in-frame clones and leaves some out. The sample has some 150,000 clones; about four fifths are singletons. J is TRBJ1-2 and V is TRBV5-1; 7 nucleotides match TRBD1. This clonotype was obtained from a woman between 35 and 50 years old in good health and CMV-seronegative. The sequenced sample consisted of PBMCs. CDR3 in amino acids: CASSLAFRQGNYGYTF. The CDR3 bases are TGCGCCAGCAGCTTGGCCTTCAGACAGGGTAACTATGGCTACACCTTC.